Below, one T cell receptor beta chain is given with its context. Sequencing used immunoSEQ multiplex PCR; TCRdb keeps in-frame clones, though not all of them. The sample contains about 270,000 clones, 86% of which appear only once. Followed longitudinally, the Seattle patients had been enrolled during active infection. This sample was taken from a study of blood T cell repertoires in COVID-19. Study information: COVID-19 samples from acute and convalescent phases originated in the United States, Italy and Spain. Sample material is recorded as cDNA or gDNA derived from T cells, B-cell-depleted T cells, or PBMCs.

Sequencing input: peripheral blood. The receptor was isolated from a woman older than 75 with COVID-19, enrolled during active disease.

This chain's CDR3 is CASSSWFGRANTGELFF. As DNA, the CDR3 is TGTGCCAGCAGCTCGTGGTTTGGGCGGGCGAACACCGGGGAGCTGTTTTTT. The rearrangement joins TRBV7-8 to TRBJ2-2; tentatively, D is TRBD2 (5 bases). The CDR3 is 17 amino acids. CDR1 is SGHVS, CDR2 FQNEAQ, per germline. Between the trimmed V and J ends, which lost 4 bases and 0 bases, there was a span of 15 bases.